This paragraph covers one T cell receptor beta chain sequence. At least ten counts were recorded for this clonotype. The antigen it recognizes is unknown. Per-nucleotide qualities are absent, and no much larger clonotype sits a single base away. Trimming at the junction amounts to 1 base on V and 0 bases on J, and the germline ends lie 8 bases apart. The CDR3 holds 15 amino acids from the cysteine to the phenylalanine. The CDR3 DNA has 45 bases and is translated from base 1. CDR1 is given as SGDLS and CDR2 as YYNGEE, both from the germline V gene. Instrument used: Illumina HiSeq 2000. Multiplex PCR amplification was used to build the TCR beta chain libraries. High-throughput sequencing was used to analyze the amplified TCR beta chain products. TCRdb trimmed the raw reads at Q25, called clones with MiXCR and kept productive beta chains. When rows share a CDR3 protein, they turn into one entry using the most common DNA and genes. For this sample there are approximately 230,000 distinct CDR3 sequences; under 40% appear just once. The ten biggest clones cover approximately 3.7% of the sample.

Lymph node samples came from the axillary draining lymph nodes of breast cancer patients. The sample belongs to a study of breast tumors, draining lymph nodes, adjacent tissues (dated by TCRdb to the mid-2010s). Concerning the study at large: The study compared TCR beta repertoires across tumor, adjacent nontumor tissue and axillary lymph nodes from breast cancer patients. The study was designed to assess the relationships and possible T-cell exchange between tumor, surrounding tissue and draining lymph node repertoires in human breast cancer. The study at large found these results: The similarity between tumor and nontumor tissue repertoires was significantly greater in luminal-like breast cancer than in basal-like breast cancer. The data were judged consistent with most tumor T cells deriving from the lymph node and then expanding within tumor tissue. Tumors showed preferential V and J gene usage, and their T-cell repertoire diversity fell below that of lymph nodes yet above that of nontumor tissue. The conclusion that tumor T cells originate in lymph nodes was framed as consistent with a hypothesis rather than directly demonstrated.

The sequenced sample consisted of axillary lymph node tissue. The clonotype comes from a female donor with breast cancer. Some clones in this sample may be carry-over from other donors' samples. Recombination linked TRBV9 to TRBJ2-1; the D gene is perhaps TRBD2, on 6 matching bases. At the DNA level, the sequence is TGTGCCAGCAGCGTACTAGCGAGCTCCTACAATGAGCAGTTCTTC. Protein translation: CASSVLASSYNEQFF. The reference TRBV9 and TRBJ2-1 proteins fill in what lies around the CDR3, so the full variable domain reads DSGVTQTPKHLITATGQRVTLRCSPRSGDLSVYWYQQSLDQGLQFLIQYYNGEERAKGNILERFSAQQFPDLHSELNLSSLELGDSALYFCASSVLASSYNEQFFGPGTRLTVL.